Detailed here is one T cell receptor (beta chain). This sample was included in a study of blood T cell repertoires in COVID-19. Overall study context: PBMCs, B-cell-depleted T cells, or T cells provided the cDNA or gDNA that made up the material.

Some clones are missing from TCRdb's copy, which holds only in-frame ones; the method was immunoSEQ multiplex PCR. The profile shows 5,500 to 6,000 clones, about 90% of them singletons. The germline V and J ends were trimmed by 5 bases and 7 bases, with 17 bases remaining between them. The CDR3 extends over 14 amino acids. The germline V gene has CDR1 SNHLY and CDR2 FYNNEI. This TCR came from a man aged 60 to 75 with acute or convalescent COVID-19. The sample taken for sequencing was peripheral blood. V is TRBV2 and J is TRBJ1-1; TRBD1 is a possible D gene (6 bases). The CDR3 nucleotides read TGTGCCAGCAGTAGGGACCGAACACAGGGTGAAGCTTTCTTT. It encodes CASSRDRTQGEAFF.